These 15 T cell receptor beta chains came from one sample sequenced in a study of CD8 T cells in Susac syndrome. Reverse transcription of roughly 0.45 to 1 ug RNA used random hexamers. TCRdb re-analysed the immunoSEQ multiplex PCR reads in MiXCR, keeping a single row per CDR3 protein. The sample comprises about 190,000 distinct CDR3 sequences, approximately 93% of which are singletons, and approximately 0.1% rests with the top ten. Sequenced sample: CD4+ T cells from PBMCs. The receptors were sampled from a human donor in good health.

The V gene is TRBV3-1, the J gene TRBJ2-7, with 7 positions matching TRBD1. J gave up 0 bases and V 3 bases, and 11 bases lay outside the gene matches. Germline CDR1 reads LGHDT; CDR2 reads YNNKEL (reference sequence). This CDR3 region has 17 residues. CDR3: CASSHTTTTGLSYEQYF. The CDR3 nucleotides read TGTGCCAGCAGCCATACAACTACGACAGGGCTCTCCTACGAGCAGTACTTC.

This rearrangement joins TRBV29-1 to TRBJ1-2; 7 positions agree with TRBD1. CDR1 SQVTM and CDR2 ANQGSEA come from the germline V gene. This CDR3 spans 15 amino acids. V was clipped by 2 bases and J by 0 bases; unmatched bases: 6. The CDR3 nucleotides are TGCAGCGTTGAACCCGACAGGGTCTCTAACTATGGCTACACCTTC. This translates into CSVEPDRVSNYGYTF.

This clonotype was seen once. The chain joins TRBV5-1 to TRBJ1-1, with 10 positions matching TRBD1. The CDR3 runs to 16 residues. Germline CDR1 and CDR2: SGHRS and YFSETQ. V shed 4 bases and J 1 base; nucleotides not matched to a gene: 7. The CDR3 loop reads CASSLGQGSWNTEAFF. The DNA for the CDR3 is TGCGCCAGCAGCCTGGGACAGGGGTCTTGGAACACTGAAGCTTTCTTT.

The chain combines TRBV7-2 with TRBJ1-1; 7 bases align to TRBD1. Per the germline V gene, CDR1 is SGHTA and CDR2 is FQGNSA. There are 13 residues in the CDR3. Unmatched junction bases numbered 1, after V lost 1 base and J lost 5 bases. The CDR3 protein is CASSLDRGTEAFF. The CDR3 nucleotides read TGTGCCAGCAGCTTAGACAGGGGAACTGAAGCTTTCTTT.

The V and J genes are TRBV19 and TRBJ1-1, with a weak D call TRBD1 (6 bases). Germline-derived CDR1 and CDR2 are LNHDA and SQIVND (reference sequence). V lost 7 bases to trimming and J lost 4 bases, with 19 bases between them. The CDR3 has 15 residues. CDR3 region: CASTRPQGRGTEAFF. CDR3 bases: TGTGCCAGTACCCGCCCTCAGGGGAGGGGCACTGAAGCTTTCTTT.

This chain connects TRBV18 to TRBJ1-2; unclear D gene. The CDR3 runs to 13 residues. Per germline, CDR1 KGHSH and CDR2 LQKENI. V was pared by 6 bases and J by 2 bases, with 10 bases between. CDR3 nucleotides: TGTGCCAGCTCCCAGACTGAAAACTATGGCTACACCTTC. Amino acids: CASSQTENYGYTF. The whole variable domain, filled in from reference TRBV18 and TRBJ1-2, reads NAGVMQNPRHLVRRRGQEARLRCSPMKGHSHVYWYRQLPEEGLKFMVYLQKENIIDESGMPKERFSAEFPKEGPSILRIQQVVRGDSAAYFCASSQTENYGYTFGSGTRLTVV.

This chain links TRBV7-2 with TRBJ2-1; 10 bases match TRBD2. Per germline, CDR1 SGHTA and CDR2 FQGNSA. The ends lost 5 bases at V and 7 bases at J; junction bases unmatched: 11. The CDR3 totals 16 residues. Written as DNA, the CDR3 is TGTGCCAGCAGCGGGGCTAGCGGGGGTCTGGGGAATGAGCAGTTCTTC. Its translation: CASSGASGGLGNEQFF.

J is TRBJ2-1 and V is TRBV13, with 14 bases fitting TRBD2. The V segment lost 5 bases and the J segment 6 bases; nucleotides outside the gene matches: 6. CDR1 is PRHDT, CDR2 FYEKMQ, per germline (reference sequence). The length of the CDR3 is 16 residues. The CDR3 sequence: CASSRKGTSGSNEQFF. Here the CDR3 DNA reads TGTGCCAGCAGCCGTAAAGGGACTAGCGGGAGCAATGAGCAGTTCTTC.

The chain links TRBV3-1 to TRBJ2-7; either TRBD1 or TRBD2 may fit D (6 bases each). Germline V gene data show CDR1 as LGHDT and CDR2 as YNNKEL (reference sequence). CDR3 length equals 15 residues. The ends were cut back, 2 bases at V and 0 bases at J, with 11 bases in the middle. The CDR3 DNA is TGTGCCAGCAGCCAACCCGGGGGCCTCTCCTACGAGCAGTACTTC. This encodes CASSQPGGLSYEQYF.

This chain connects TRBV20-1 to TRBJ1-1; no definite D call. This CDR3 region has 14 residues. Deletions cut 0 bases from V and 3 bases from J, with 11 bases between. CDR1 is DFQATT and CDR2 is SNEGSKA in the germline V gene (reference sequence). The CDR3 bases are TGCAGTGCTAGAGATGATGGGTTAGACACTGAAGCTTTCTTT. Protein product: CSARDDGLDTEAFF.

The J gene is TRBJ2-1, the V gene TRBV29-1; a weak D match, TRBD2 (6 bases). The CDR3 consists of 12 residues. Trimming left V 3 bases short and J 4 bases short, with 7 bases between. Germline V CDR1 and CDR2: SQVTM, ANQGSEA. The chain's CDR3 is CSVDGTYNEQFF. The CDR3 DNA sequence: TGCAGCGTTGATGGGACTTACAATGAGCAGTTCTTC.

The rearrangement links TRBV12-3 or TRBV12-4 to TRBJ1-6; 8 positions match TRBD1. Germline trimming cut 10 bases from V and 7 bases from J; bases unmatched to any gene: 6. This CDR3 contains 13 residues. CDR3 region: CAIGTGFNSPLHF. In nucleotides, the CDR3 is TGTGCCATCGGGACAGGCTTCAATTCACCCCTCCACTTT.

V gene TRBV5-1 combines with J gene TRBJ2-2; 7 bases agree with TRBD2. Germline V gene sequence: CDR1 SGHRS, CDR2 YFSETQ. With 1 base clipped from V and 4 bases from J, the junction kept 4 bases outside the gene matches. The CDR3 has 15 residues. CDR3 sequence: CASSLTSASTGELFF. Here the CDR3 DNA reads TGCGCCAGCAGCTTGACTAGCGCCAGCACCGGGGAGCTGTTTTTT.

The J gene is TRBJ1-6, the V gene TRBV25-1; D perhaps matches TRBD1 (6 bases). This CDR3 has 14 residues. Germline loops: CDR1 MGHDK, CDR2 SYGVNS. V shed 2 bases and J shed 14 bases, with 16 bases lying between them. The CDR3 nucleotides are TGTGCCAGCAGTGAACCGGACAGATTTAAGGCCCTCCACTTT. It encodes CASSEPDRFKALHF.

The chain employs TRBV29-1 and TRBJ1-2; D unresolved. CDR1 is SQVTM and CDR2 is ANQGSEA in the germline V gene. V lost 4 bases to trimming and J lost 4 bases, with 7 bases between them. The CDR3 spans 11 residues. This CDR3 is CSVGDGYGYTF. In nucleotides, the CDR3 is TGCAGCGTTGGAGACGGCTATGGCTACACCTTC.